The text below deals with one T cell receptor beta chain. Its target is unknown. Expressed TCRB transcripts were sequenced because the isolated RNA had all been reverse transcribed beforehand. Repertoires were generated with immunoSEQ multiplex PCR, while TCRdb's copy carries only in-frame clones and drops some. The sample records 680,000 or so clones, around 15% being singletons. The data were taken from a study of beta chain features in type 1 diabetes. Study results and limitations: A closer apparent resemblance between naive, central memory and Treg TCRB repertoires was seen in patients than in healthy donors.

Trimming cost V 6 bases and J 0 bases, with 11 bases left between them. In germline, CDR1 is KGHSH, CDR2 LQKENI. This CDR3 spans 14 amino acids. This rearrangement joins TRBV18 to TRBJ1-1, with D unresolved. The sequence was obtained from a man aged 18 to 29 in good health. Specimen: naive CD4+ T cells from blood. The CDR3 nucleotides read TGTGCCAGCTCCGAACTGGAGATGAACACTGAAGCTTTCTTT. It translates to CASSELEMNTEAFF.